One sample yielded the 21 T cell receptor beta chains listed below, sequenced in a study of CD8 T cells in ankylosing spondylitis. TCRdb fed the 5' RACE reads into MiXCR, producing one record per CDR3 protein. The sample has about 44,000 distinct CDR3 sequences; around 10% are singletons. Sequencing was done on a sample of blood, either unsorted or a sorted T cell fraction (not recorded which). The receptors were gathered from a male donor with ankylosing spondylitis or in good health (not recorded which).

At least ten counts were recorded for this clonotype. This CDR3 reads CASSLEAGSSYEQYF. The CDR3 DNA reads TGCGCCAGCAGCTTGGAGGCAGGAAGCTCCTACGAGCAGTACTTC. This chain uses TRBV5-1 with TRBJ2-7, with D uncertain. The V end was cut by 0 bases, the J end by 0 bases, with 10 bases between. Germline values: CDR1 SGHRS, CDR2 YFSETQ. This CDR3 has 15 amino acids. Combining the CDR3 with reference TRBV5-1 and TRBJ2-7 gives the whole variable domain KAGVTQTPRYLIKTRGQQVTLSCSPISGHRSVSWYQQTPGQGLQFLFEYFSETQRNKGNFPGRFSGRQFSNSRSEMNVSTLELGDSALYLCASSLEAGSSYEQYFGPGTRLTVT.

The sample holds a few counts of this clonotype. The CDR3 sequence: CASSLGLQTEAFF. CDR3 nucleotides: TGTGCCAGCAGCTTAGGTCTCCAGACAGAAGCTTTCTTT. The rearrangement links TRBV7-9 to TRBJ1-1; unclear D gene. CDR3 length: 13 amino acids. Trimming took off 1 base at V and 8 bases at J, with 11 bases between the two ends. Germline-derived CDR1 and CDR2 are SEHNR and FQNEAQ (reference sequence).

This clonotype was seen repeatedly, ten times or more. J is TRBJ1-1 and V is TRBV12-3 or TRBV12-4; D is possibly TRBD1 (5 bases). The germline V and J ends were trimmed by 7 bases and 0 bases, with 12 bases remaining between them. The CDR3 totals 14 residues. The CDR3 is CASIPTEMNTEAFF. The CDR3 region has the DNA TGTGCCAGCATTCCGACAGAAATGAACACTGAAGCTTTCTTT.

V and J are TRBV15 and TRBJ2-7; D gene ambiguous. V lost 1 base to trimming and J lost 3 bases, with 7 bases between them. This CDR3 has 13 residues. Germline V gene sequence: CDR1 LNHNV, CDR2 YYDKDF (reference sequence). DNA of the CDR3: TGTGCCACCAGCAGAGCCTCGCACTACGAGCAGTACTTC. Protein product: CATSRASHYEQYF.

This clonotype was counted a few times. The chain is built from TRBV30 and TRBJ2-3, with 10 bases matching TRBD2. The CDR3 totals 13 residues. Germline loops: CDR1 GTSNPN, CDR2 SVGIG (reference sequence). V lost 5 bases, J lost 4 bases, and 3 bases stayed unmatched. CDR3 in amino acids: CAWGAGGSDTQYF. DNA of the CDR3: TGTGCCTGGGGAGCGGGGGGGTCAGATACGCAGTATTTT.

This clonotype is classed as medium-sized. The CDR3 protein is CSAREGGVAKNIQYF. Here the CDR3 DNA reads TGCAGTGCTAGAGAAGGGGGAGTAGCCAAAAACATTCAGTACTTC. The J gene is TRBJ2-4, the V gene TRBV20-1, with D maybe TRBD1 (6 bases). Germline CDR1 is DFQATT and CDR2 is SNEGSKA (reference sequence). Trimming pared 0 bases from V and 0 bases from J, leaving 9 bases between. CDR3 length: 15 amino acids.

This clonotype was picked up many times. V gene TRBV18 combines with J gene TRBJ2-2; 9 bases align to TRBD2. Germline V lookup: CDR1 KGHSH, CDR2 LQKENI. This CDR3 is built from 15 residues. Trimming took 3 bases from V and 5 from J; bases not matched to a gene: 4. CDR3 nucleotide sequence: TGTGCCAGCTCACCGGGACTAGCCTCGACCGGGGAGCTGTTTTTT. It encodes CASSPGLASTGELFF.

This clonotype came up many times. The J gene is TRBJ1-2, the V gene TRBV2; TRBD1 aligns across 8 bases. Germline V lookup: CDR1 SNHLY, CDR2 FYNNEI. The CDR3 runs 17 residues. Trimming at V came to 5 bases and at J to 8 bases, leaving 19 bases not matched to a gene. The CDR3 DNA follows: TGTGCCAGCAGTCCTACTCTAGGGGACAGGCTCGTGAGGGGCTACACCTTC. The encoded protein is CASSPTLGDRLVRGYTF. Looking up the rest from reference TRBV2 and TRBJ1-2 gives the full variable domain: EPEVTQTPSHQVTQMGQEVILRCVPISNHLYFYWYRQILGQKVEFLVSFYNNEISEKSEIFDDQFSVERPDGSNFTLKIRSTKLEDSAMYFCASSPTLGDRLVRGYTFGSGTRLTVV.

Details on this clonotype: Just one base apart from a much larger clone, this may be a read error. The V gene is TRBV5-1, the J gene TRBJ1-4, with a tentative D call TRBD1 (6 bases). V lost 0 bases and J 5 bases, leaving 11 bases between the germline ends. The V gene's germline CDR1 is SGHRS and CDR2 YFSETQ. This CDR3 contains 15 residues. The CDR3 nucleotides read TGCGCCAGCAGCTTGGATGGACAGCAGAATGAAAAACTGTTTTTT. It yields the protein CASSLDGQQNEKLFF.

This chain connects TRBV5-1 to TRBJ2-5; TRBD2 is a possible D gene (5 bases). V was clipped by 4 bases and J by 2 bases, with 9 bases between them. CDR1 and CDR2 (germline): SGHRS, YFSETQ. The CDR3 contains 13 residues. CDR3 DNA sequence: TGCGCCAGCAGCCTCGGGATGCAAGAGACCCAGTACTTC. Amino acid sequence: CASSLGMQETQYF. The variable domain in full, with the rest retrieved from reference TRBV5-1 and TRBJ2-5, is KAGVTQTPRYLIKTRGQQVTLSCSPISGHRSVSWYQQTPGQGLQFLFEYFSETQRNKGNFPGRFSGRQFSNSRSEMNVSTLELGDSALYLCASSLGMQETQYFGPGTRLLVL.

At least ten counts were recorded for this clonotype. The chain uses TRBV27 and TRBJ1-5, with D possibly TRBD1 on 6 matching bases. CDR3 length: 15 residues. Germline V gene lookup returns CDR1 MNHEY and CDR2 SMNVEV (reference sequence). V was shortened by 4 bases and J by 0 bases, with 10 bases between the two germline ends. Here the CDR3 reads CASSSRGYSNQPQHF. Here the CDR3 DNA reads TGTGCCAGCAGTTCCAGGGGATATAGCAATCAGCCCCAGCATTTT.

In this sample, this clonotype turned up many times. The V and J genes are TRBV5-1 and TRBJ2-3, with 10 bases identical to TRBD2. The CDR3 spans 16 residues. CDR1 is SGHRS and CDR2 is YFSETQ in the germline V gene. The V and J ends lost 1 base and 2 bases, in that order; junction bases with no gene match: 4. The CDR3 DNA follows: TGCGCCAGCAGCTTGAGTAGCGGGGGGTTCACAGATACGCAGTATTTT. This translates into CASSLSSGGFTDTQYF.

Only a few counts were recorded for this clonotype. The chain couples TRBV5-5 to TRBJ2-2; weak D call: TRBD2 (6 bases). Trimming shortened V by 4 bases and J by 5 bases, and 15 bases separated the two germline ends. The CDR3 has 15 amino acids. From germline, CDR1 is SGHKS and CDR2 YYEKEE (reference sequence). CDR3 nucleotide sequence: TGTGCCAGCAGCCGGGGGACGGTGGGGACCGGGGAGCTGTTTTTT. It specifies CASSRGTVGTGELFF.

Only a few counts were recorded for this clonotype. CDR3 in DNA: TGCGCCAGCAACGGACAGGGTGTAAGCGGGCAGTACTTC. It yields the protein CASNGQGVSGQYF. The chain employs TRBV5-1 and TRBJ2-7; 8 bases match TRBD1. The CDR3 has 13 amino acids. The J segment lost 9 bases and the V segment lost 6 bases, leaving 11 bases of the junction unmatched. The germline V gene encodes CDR1 SGHRS and CDR2 YFSETQ.

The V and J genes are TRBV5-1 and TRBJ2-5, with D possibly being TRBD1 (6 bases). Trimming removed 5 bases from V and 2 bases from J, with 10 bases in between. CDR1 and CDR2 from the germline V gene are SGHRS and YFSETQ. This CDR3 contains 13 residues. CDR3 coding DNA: TGCGCCAGCAGATCCGGACAGCAAGAGACCCAGTACTTC. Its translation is CASRSGQQETQYF.

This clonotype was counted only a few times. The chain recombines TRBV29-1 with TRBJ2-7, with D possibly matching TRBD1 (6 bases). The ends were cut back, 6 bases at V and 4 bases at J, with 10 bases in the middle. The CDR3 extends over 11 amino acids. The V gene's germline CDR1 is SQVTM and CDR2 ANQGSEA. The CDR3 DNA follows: TGCAGCGTGGAAACAGGGTACGAGCAGTACTTC. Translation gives CSVETGYEQYF.

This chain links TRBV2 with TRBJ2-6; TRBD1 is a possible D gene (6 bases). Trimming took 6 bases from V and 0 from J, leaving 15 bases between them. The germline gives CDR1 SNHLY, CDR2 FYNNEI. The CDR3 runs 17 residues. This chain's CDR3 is CASRTPGQPSGANVLTF. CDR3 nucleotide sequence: TGTGCCAGCAGAACTCCGGGACAACCCTCTGGGGCCAACGTCCTGACTTTC.

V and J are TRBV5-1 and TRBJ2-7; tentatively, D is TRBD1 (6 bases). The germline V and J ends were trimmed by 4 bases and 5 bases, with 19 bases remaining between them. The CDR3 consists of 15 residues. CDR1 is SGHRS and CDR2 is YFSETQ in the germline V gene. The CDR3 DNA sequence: TGCGCCAGCAGCCGGGACAAGGGGAAAGTCCACGAGCAGTACTTC. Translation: CASSRDKGKVHEQYF.

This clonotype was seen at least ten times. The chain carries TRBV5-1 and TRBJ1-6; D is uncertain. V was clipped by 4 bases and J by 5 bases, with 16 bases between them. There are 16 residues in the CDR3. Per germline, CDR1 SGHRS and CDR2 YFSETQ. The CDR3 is CASSPTGSGNNSPLHF. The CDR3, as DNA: TGCGCCAGCAGCCCTACGGGTTCCGGCAATAATTCACCCCTCCACTTT.

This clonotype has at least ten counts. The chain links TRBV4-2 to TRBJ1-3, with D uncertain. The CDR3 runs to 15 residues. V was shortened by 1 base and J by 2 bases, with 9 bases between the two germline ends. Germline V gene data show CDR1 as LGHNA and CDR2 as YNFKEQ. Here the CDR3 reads CASSQGAGTGNTIYF. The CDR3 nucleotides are TGTGCCAGCAGCCAAGGGGCAGGTACTGGAAACACCATATATTTT.

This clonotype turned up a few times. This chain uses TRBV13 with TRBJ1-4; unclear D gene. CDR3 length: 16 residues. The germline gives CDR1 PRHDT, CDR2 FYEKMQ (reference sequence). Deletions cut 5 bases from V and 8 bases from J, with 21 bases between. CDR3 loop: CASSLLISGSREKLFF. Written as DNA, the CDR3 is TGTGCCAGCAGCCTACTAATATCCGGGTCGCGGGAAAAACTGTTTTTT.